This T cell receptor (beta chain) was recovered during a study of blood T cell repertoires in COVID-19. The overall study: Whether acute or convalescent, the COVID-19 samples came from the United States, Italy and Spain. PBMCs, B-cell-depleted T cells, or T cells provided the cDNA or gDNA that made up the material.

The germline gives CDR1 SGHRS, CDR2 YFSETQ. There are 16 residues in the CDR3. J gave up 0 bases and V 0 bases, and 0 bases lay outside the gene matches. Source study methods: For nucleated cells, counts were estimated from reference gene primer amplification. Some clones are missing from TCRdb's copy, which holds only in-frame ones; the method was immunoSEQ multiplex PCR. That table gives V, J and clone size, and the DNA gave D and trimming. The sample yields roughly 61,000 clones, approximately 92% seen once. Sequences were obtained from peripheral blood. The receptor's source is a man older than 75 with acute or convalescent COVID-19. This chain connects TRBV5-1 to TRBJ2-1, with 10 nucleotides matching TRBD2. The chain's CDR3 is CASSLVAGGSYNEQFF. The CDR3 bases are TGCGCCAGCAGCTTGGTAGCGGGGGGCTCCTACAATGAGCAGTTCTTC. The variable domain in full, with the rest retrieved from reference TRBV5-1 and TRBJ2-1, is KAGVTQTPRYLIKTRGQQVTLSCSPISGHRSVSWYQQTPGQGLQFLFEYFSETQRNKGNFPGRFSGRQFSNSRSEMNVSTLELGDSALYLCASSLVAGGSYNEQFFGPGTRLTVL.